This entry features one T cell receptor (beta chain) sequence. The clone's antigen remains unknown. No base quality values were provided; no much bigger clone lies one nucleotide off. Unmatched junction bases come to 11, with V trimmed by 2 bases and J by 11 bases. Spanning cysteine to phenylalanine, the CDR3 consists of 13 amino acids. Just the 39-base CDR3 DNA is kept, in frame starting at base 1. The germline V gene encodes CDR1 GTSNPN and CDR2 SVGIG (reference sequence). With the immunoSEQ assay, which is a bias-controlled multiplex PCR relying on V- and J-specific primers, TCR beta CDR3 regions were amplified from genomic DNA. A second PCR step added a proprietary barcode and Illumina adapter sequences to the CDR3 amplicons. CDR3 libraries were sequenced on an Illumina MiSeq instrument. Concerning the study's data processing: Export and quality control were done with immunoSEQ Analyzer 3.0, while downstream analyses used R Bioconductor and Immunarch. Only productive rearrangements in the normalized downsampled data set were used to calculate repertoire metrics. Clonotypes larger than 5 templates in the normalized cohort were defined as pathologically expanded. The Inverse Simpson Index was used to measure repertoire diversity. To capture all clonotypes, the CMV-specificity analyses were run on the non-normalized data set. TCRdb's version of the immuneACCESS table is confined to in-frame rearrangements and falls short of the full clone set. An unresolved V gene accounts for under half of the shortfall where checked; the remainder is of unknown origin. The V and J calls and clone size come from that table; D and trimming were worked out from the DNA. In this sample the table shows approximately 5,800 clones, approximately 31% of which occur a single time. The top ten hold 15% to 20% of the sample.

The data stem from a study of T cell clonotyping in hematopoietic cell transplantation (TCRdb year 2021). Study-wide context: A total of 130 to 150 blood samples were collected in the study from approximately 34 consecutive transplant recipients and their related donors. Recruitment of patients ran from September 2015 to early 2017, and follow-up continued until late 2020 or until death.

What the time point label conveys for this sample: 30 days after allo-HCT. Blood from recipients was drawn about 28 days before transplant and again at days 30, 100 and 180 after transplant. Using Nuclei Lysis Solution, genomic DNA was extracted from unfractionated peripheral blood mononuclear cells that were either fresh or cryopreserved. The paper as a whole reports these results and caveats: Only a small fraction of recipient repertoires overlapped donor repertoires, with over 97% appearing de novo at the given depth. After transplant, TCR diversity in recipients dropped, and pathologically expanded clonotypes climbed progressively between day 30 and day 180. The sample size was limited, and because cells were not sorted, the contributions of CD4 and CD8 repertoires could not be separated. Inverse Simpson Index values from donors and from recipients before transplant predicted broader TCR repertoire diversity after transplant.

The sequence links TRBV30 to TRBJ1-1; 7 bases in between match TRBD1. The sequencing used peripheral blood mononuclear cells, collected 30 days after allogeneic stem cell transplant. The source of this sequence is a female patient in her fifties or sixties who had an allogeneic stem cell transplant from an unrelated donor, so the T cells may come from the graft donor. Some clones in this sample may be carry-over from other donors' samples. The CDR3 reads as follows: CAWSRGTVFTAFF. At the DNA level, the sequence is TGTGCCTGGAGTAGAGGGACAGTTTTCACGGCTTTCTTT.